The rows below give T cell receptor beta chains drawn from one sample of a study of T cells after yellow fever vaccination. TCRdb re-analysed the 5' RACE reads in MiXCR, keeping a single row per CDR3 protein. This table has 250,000 to 400,000 distinct CDR3 sequences, roughly 4.3% appearing once. Sequences were derived from PBMCs, sampled 15 days after the yellow fever booster vaccination. The receptor source for this set is a man younger than 35 who received the YFV17D yellow fever vaccine. Both conserved end residues are part of each CDR3. A D gene is named only where the DNA matches it firmly. Rows give clone size only sometimes, using once, few, many, or a class for an expanded clone.

v_gene: TRBV3-1; d_gene: .; j_gene: TRBJ1-6; abundance: many; CDR3nt: TGTGCCAGCAGCCAAGGGACAGACTATAATTCACCCCTCCACTTT; CDR3aa: CASSQGTDYNSPLHF
v_gene: TRBV20-1; d_gene: .; j_gene: TRBJ2-1; abundance: many; CDR3nt: TGCAGTGCTGCTGGACCCTACTACAATGAGCAGTTCTTC; CDR3aa: CSAAGPYYNEQFF
v_gene: TRBV9; d_gene: TRBD2; j_gene: TRBJ2-5; abundance: many; CDR3nt: TGTGCCAGCAGCGTAGCGGCGGGGGGGTACGAGACCCAGTACTTC; CDR3aa: CASSVAAGGYETQYF
v_gene: TRBV4-3; d_gene: .; j_gene: TRBJ1-2; abundance: many; CDR3nt: TGCGCCAGCAGCCCCCCTCCGTCGCAGACCAAGGGACTCTATGGCTACACCTTC; CDR3aa: CASSPPPSQTKGLYGYTF
v_gene: TRBV12-3/TRBV12-4; d_gene: .; j_gene: TRBJ1-2; abundance: .; CDR3nt: TGTGCCAGCAGTTCACCACGTTGGGGCTACACCTTC; CDR3aa: CASSSPRWGYTF
v_gene: TRBV5-6; d_gene: .; j_gene: TRBJ1-1; abundance: many; CDR3nt: TGTGCCAGCAGCCGGAGGGAGGGCCGTACAAACACTGAAGCTTTCTTT; CDR3aa: CASSRREGRTNTEAFF
v_gene: TRBV20-1; d_gene: TRBD2; j_gene: TRBJ2-1; abundance: many; CDR3nt: TGCAGTGCTAGACCTCCTCGGGAGACTAGCGGGACCAATGAGCAGTTCTTC; CDR3aa: CSARPPRETSGTNEQFF
v_gene: TRBV7-2; d_gene: .; j_gene: TRBJ2-7; abundance: few; CDR3nt: TGTGCCAGCAGCTTAGCCTACCCGGCCTCTTACGAGCAGTACTTC; CDR3aa: CASSLAYPASYEQYF
v_gene: TRBV4-1; d_gene: .; j_gene: TRBJ1-4; abundance: .; CDR3nt: TGCGCCAGCAGCCCCCGGTCTGGGGCGAGGATAAATGAAAAACTGTTTTTT; CDR3aa: CASSPRSGARINEKLFF
v_gene: TRBV30; d_gene: TRBD2; j_gene: TRBJ2-1; abundance: .; CDR3nt: TGTGCCTGGAGTAGCGGGGGCTACAATGAGCAGTTCTTC; CDR3aa: CAWSSGGYNEQFF
v_gene: TRBV7-9; d_gene: .; j_gene: TRBJ1-3; abundance: few; CDR3nt: TGTGCCAGCAGCTTCGCCACGGGACGGGGGGGAACCACCATATATTTT; CDR3aa: CASSFATGRGGTTIYF
v_gene: TRBV20-1; d_gene: TRBD2; j_gene: TRBJ2-1; abundance: few; CDR3nt: TGCAGTGCTAGAGATAGGCTAGCGGGCTCCGTCTACAATGAGCAGTTCTTC; CDR3aa: CSARDRLAGSVYNEQFF
v_gene: TRBV4-3; d_gene: .; j_gene: TRBJ1-5; abundance: few; CDR3nt: TGCGCCAGCAGCCAGGTCGTGGGTCAGCCCCAGCATTTT; CDR3aa: CASSQVVGQPQHF
v_gene: TRBV2; d_gene: .; j_gene: TRBJ2-2; abundance: many; CDR3nt: TGTGCCAGCAGTGAAGAGGGGTTGGGCACCGGGGAGCTGTTTTTT; CDR3aa: CASSEEGLGTGELFF
v_gene: TRBV2; d_gene: .; j_gene: TRBJ2-7; abundance: .; CDR3nt: TGTGCCAGCAGTGCCTTACACGATTACGAGCAGTACTTC; CDR3aa: CASSALHDYEQYF
v_gene: TRBV19; d_gene: .; j_gene: TRBJ2-1; abundance: once; CDR3nt: TGTGCCAGTAGCGGGTTTCTAGACAGAACCTCCAACAATGAGCAGTTCTTC; CDR3aa: CASSGFLDRTSNNEQFF
v_gene: TRBV18; d_gene: .; j_gene: TRBJ1-2; abundance: few; CDR3nt: TGTGCCAGCTCACCAATATTAGGATCACGCGCTCACTATGGCTACACCTTC; CDR3aa: CASSPILGSRAHYGYTF
v_gene: TRBV5-1; d_gene: .; j_gene: TRBJ2-3; abundance: many; CDR3nt: TGCGCCAGCAGCTTGGGTCAGGGCAATTTGGCAGATACGCAGTATTTT; CDR3aa: CASSLGQGNLADTQYF
v_gene: TRBV10-3; d_gene: .; j_gene: TRBJ2-3; abundance: .; CDR3nt: TGTGCCATCACCGATGGTTGGTTGTCAGATACGCAGTATTTT; CDR3aa: CAITDGWLSDTQYF
v_gene: TRBV19; d_gene: TRBD1; j_gene: TRBJ1-1; abundance: .; CDR3nt: TGTGCCAGTAGTCCCCAGGGGGGAATTACTGAAGCTTTCTTT; CDR3aa: CASSPQGGITEAFF
v_gene: TRBV7-7; d_gene: TRBD1; j_gene: TRBJ1-3; abundance: many; CDR3nt: TGTGCCAGCAGCCCCGTACAGGGGAACACCATATATTTT; CDR3aa: CASSPVQGNTIYF
v_gene: TRBV20-1; d_gene: .; j_gene: TRBJ2-6; abundance: many; CDR3nt: TGCAGTGCCGAGGCGGCAGGGACTGGGGCCAACGTCCTGACTTTC; CDR3aa: CSAEAAGTGANVLTF
v_gene: TRBV20-1; d_gene: TRBD2; j_gene: TRBJ2-1; abundance: many; CDR3nt: TGCAGTGCTATTAGCGGGGGCCACTACAATGAGCAGTTCTTC; CDR3aa: CSAISGGHYNEQFF
v_gene: TRBV11-2; d_gene: TRBD1; j_gene: TRBJ1-6; abundance: .; CDR3nt: TGTGCCAGCAGCCCCCGACAGGGGACTACCTCACCCCTCCACTTT; CDR3aa: CASSPRQGTTSPLHF
v_gene: TRBV4-3; d_gene: .; j_gene: TRBJ2-5; abundance: once; CDR3nt: TGCGCCAGCAGCCAAGGATTGGGGCAAGAGACCCAGTACTTC; CDR3aa: CASSQGLGQETQYF
v_gene: TRBV5-6; d_gene: .; j_gene: TRBJ2-7; abundance: .; CDR3nt: TGTGCCAGCAGCGTTACTAGCTACGAGCAGTACTTC; CDR3aa: CASSVTSYEQYF
v_gene: TRBV20-1; d_gene: TRBD1; j_gene: TRBJ2-1; abundance: few; CDR3nt: TGCAGTGCTAGAGACCCCGGGACAGGGGAGAATGAGCAGTTCTTC; CDR3aa: CSARDPGTGENEQFF
v_gene: TRBV4-1; d_gene: TRBD1; j_gene: TRBJ2-4; abundance: many; CDR3nt: TGCGCCAGCAGCCAACGACAGGGGGCCAGGGAAAACATTCAGTACTTC; CDR3aa: CASSQRQGARENIQYF